The 7 T cell receptor beta chains in this list originate from one sample, sequenced in a study of PD-1 blockade in classical Hodgkin lymphoma. Clones were sequenced by immunoSEQ multiplex PCR, and TCRdb holds only the in-frame ones, with some missing. The repertoire has about 27,000 clones, around 80% of them found once; the top ten carry more than 2%. All the patients suffered relapse after autologous stem cell transplantation, and brentuximab vedotin exposure differed. Thawed PBMCs yielded CD4+ T cells through magnetic negative selection. Here the sequenced sample was CD4+ T cells from blood, taken at baseline. These receptors all stem from a human donor with classical Hodgkin lymphoma.

The rearrangement uses TRBV7-9 and TRBJ2-7; 9 bases are shared with TRBD2. The CDR3 spans 16 residues. The germline V gene has CDR1 SEHNR and CDR2 FQNEAQ (reference sequence). V dropped 2 bases and J dropped 3; count of bases not matched to a gene: 8. Here the CDR3 reads CASSLSFSGGLYEQYF. In DNA form, the CDR3 reads TGTGCCAGCAGCTTAAGCTTCAGCGGGGGGCTCTACGAGCAGTACTTC.

The chain links TRBV5-5 to TRBJ2-5; 8 nucleotides agree with TRBD2. V lost 2 bases and J lost 2; bases outside the gene matches: 2. Looked up from germline, CDR1 is SGHKS and CDR2 is YYEKEE (reference sequence). There are 14 residues in the CDR3. CDR3 nucleotides: TGTGCCAGCAGCTTACTAGCGGATCAAGAGACCCAGTACTTC. Protein product: CASSLLADQETQYF. Full variable domain (rest looked up from reference TRBV5-5 and TRBJ2-5): DAGVTQSPTHLIKTRGQQVTLRCSPISGHKSVSWYQQVLGQGPQFIFQYYEKEERGRGNFPDRFSARQFPNYSSELNVNALLLGDSALYLCASSLLADQETQYFGPGTRLLVL.

V and J are TRBV7-9 and TRBJ1-1; D uncertain. The CDR3 extends over 13 amino acids. The germline CDR1 and CDR2 sequences are SEHNR and FQNEAQ (reference sequence). Trimming cost V 8 bases and J 5 bases, with 15 bases left between them. As DNA, the CDR3 is TGTGCCAGCGTCCTCACCCTGAGGACTGAAGCTTTCTTT. Protein: CASVLTLRTEAFF.

This sequence joins TRBV11-3 and TRBJ2-5, with D perhaps being TRBD1 or TRBD2 (5 bases each). The germline CDR1 and CDR2 sequences are SGHNT and YENEEA. The CDR3 covers 16 residues. V lost 5 bases and J 3 bases, leaving 19 bases between the germline ends. CDR3 nucleotide sequence: TGTGCCAGCAGCCAACGTCTCGGGACGGCAGAAGAGACCCAGTACTTC. It codes for CASSQRLGTAEETQYF.

This chain joins TRBV9 and TRBJ2-2, with D tentatively TRBD1 (6 bases). The germline CDR1 and CDR2 sequences are SGDLS and YYNGEE. The V and J ends lost 0 bases and 3 bases respectively, with 12 bases between them. The CDR3 is 16 residues long. CDR3 sequence reads: CASSVVAGVYTGELFF. In DNA, the CDR3 is TGTGCCAGCAGCGTAGTTGCAGGGGTGTACACCGGGGAGCTGTTTTTT. The full variable domain, with the rest looked up from reference TRBV9 and TRBJ2-2, is DSGVTQTPKHLITATGQRVTLRCSPRSGDLSVYWYQQSLDQGLQFLIQYYNGEERAKGNILERFSAQQFPDLHSELNLSSLELGDSALYFCASSVVAGVYTGELFFGEGSRLTVL.

V and J are TRBV6-1 and TRBJ2-4, with D possibly being TRBD2 (5 bases). Germline loops: CDR1 MNHNS, CDR2 SASEGT. V dropped 3 bases and J dropped 0 bases, with 12 bases sitting between them. The CDR3 has 16 residues. DNA for the CDR3: TGTGCCAGCAGTGACGGACGGACTGTAGCCAAAAACATTCAGTACTTC. Translated, it gives CASSDGRTVAKNIQYF.

The chain combines TRBV4-2 with TRBJ2-5; D may be TRBD1 (6 bases). Trimming stripped 3 bases from V and 3 bases from J, with 11 bases between. The CDR3 sequence is 14 residues long. Looked up from germline, CDR1 is LGHNA and CDR2 is YNFKEQ. The CDR3 sequence: CASSQEDSEETQYF. DNA of the CDR3: TGTGCCAGCAGCCAGGAGGACAGCGAAGAGACCCAGTACTTC.